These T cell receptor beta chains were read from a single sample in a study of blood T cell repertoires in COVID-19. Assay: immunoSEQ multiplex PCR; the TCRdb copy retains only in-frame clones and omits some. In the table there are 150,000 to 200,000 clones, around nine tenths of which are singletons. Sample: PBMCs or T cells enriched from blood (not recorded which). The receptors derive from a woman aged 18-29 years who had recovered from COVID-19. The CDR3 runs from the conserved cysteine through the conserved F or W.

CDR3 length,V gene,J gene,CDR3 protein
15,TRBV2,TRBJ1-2,CANQRGQGTPYGYTF
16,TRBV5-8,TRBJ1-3,CASRSTIDRLGNTIYF
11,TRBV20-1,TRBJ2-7,CSARGSSEQYF
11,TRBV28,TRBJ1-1,CATGDNTEAFF
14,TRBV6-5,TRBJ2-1,CASSSGQEVHEQFF
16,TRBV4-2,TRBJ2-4,CASSHPSGREDNIQYF
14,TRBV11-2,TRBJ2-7,CASSWGQTSNEQYF
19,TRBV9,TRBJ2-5,CASSVHTGEGTSKQETQYF
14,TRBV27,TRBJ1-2,CASSERRTNYGYTF
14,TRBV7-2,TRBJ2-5,CASSRYGEGETQYF
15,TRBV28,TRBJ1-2,CASSSGQGVPYGYTF
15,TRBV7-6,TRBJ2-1,CASSLAGGEYNEQFF
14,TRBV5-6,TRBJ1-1,CASSFVAGEAEAFF
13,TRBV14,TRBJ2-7,CASSPSGNYEQYF
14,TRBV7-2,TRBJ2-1,CASSLGLADNEQFF
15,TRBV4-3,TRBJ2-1,CASSLTSGTYNEQFF
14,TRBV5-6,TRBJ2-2,CASSGTGLFGELFF
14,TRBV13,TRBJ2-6,CASRRNPGANVLTF
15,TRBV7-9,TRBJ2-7,CASSLLSGRAAEQYF
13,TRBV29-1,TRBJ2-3,CSAQKGLQGTQYF
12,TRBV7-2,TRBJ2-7,CASSRSSYEQYF
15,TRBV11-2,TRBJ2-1,CASSSTGQGSNEQFF
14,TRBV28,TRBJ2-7,CASNHRGRIYEQYF
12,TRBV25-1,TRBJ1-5,CASWGLNQPQHF
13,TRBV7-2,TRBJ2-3,CASSLIGRDTQYF
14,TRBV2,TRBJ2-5,CASETSGEQETQYF
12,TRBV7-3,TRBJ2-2,CASSSSTGELFF
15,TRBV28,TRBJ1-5,CANSLRPFYNQPQHF